Detailed here is one T cell receptor beta chain. Its antigen remains unidentified. Cultured CD4+ T-cell DNA underwent Oncomine TCR Beta short-read sequencing. Via MiXCR, TCRdb re-called the PCR reads, giving one row per CDR3 protein. The table lists around 14,000 distinct CDR3 sequences, under 60% of them singletons, with about 13% in the top ten. These data come from a study of vaccination and CD4 T cells after COVID-19. Study background: Convalescent individuals numbered four females and six males, two being Hispanic. Each participant was administered two doses of a vaccine, which was either BNT162b2 or mRNA-1273. Median time from COVID diagnosis to post-COVID sampling was approximately 3.5 months (35 to 161).

The treatment denotes: 10-day PBMC culture with coronavirus spike peptide pools or control peptides (ViraFEST assay). There are 11 residues in the CDR3. The germline V and J ends were trimmed by 8 bases and 7 bases, with 14 bases remaining between them. Germline-derived CDR1 and CDR2 are SQVTM and ANQGSEA. The chain combines TRBV29-1 with TRBJ1-2; D is unclear. The sequenced material came from CD4+ T cells from blood, cultured in vitro. The receptor was derived from a human donor who had recovered from COVID-19. The CDR3 DNA reads TGCAGCATTCAACGGGATTTTGGCTACACCTTC. It yields the protein CSIQRDFGYTF.